This T cell receptor beta chain came from a study of spatial heterogeneity in lung cancer. The time point here: sample taken at primary tumor resection. Whole RNA, isolated from tumor, nontumor lung or frozen PBMC, was sequenced without prior sorting. Samples came from some 73 TRACERx patients with untreated early-stage lung cancer. The CDR3 totals 13 residues. V was trimmed by 7 bases and J by 2 bases, leaving 11 bases between them. CDR1 and CDR2 (germline): MDHEN, SYDVKM. Unique molecular identifiers tagged every individual TCR cDNA molecule. TCRdb analysed the 5' RACE reads with MiXCR anew, one entry per CDR3 protein. The sample has approximately 40,000 distinct CDR3 sequences; 5.2% are singletons. A note on this clonotype: Its antigen remains unknown.

Study-wide results and caveats: Tumor TCRs that were ubiquitous and expanded showed up in blood more at resection than follow-up.

The source was PBMCs, collected at surgery. The sequence was collected from a female donor with early-stage non-small cell lung cancer. The genes are TRBV28 and TRBJ1-2; D unclear. This CDR3 is CASTRGSNYGYTF. CDR3 nucleotide sequence: TGTGCCAGCACCCGAGGATCCAACTATGGCTACACCTTC.